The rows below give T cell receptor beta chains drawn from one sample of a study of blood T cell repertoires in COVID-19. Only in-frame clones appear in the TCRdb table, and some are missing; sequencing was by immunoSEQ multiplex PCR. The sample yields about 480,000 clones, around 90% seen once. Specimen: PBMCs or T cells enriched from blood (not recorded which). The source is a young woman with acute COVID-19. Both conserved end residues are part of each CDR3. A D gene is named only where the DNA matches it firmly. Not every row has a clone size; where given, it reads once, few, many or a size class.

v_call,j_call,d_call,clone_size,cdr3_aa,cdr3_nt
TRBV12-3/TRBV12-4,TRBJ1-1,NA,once,CASKTVNTEAFF,TGTGCCAGCAAGACAGTGAACACTGAAGCTTTCTTT
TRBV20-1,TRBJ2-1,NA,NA,CSASDYEQFF,TGCAGTGCTAGTGACTATGAGCAGTTCTTC
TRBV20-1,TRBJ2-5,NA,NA,CSASGLTRQETQYF,TGCAGTGCTAGTGGCTTAACGAGGCAAGAGACCCAGTACTTC
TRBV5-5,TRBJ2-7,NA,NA,CASSQGIDSITYEQYF,TGTGCCAGCAGCCAAGGAATAGACAGTATAACCTACGAGCAGTACTTC
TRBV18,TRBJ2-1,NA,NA,CASSPEEDSYNEQFF,TGTGCCAGCTCACCTGAGGAGGACAGTTACAATGAGCAGTTCTTC
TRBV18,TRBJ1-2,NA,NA,CASSQGQEYGYTF,TGTGCCAGCTCACAAGGACAAGAATATGGCTACACCTTC
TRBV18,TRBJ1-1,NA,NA,CASEPGGLAKNTEAFF,TGTGCCAGCGAACCCGGGGGGCTGGCCAAGAACACTGAAGCTTTCTTT
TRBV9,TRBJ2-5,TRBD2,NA,CASSTRPGLAGQETQYF,TGTGCCAGCAGCACCCGCCCGGGACTAGCGGGCCAAGAGACCCAGTACTTC
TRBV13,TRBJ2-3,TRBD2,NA,CASSFTGTRATDTQYF,TGTGCCAGCAGCTTTACCGGGACTAGGGCCACAGATACGCAGTATTTT
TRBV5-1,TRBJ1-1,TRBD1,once,CASSRAQGDFSEAFF,TGCGCCAGCAGCCGGGCCCAGGGGGATTTCTCTGAAGCTTTCTTT
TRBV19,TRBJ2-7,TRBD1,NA,CASSPGQATSYEQYF,TGTGCCAGTAGCCCGGGACAGGCAACCTCCTACGAGCAGTACTTC
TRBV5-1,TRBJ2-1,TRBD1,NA,CASSWDRNNEQFF,TGCGCCAGCAGCTGGGACAGAAACAATGAGCAGTTCTTC
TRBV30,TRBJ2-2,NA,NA,CAWTGNTGELFF,TGTGCCTGGACAGGAAACACCGGGGAGCTGTTTTTT
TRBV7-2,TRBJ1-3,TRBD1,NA,CASSWDSRNTIYF,TGTGCCAGCAGCTGGGACAGCAGAAACACCATATATTTT
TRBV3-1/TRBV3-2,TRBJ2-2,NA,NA,CASSLLGAGELFF,TGTGCCAGCAGCCTACTAGGCGCCGGGGAGCTGTTTTTT
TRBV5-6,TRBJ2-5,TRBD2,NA,CASSSPRASGGKETQYF,TGTGCCAGCAGCTCCCCCCGGGCTAGCGGGGGGAAAGAGACCCAGTACTTC
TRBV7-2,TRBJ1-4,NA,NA,CASSLQGSREKLFF,TGTGCCAGCAGCTTACAGGGCTCGCGGGAAAAACTGTTTTTT
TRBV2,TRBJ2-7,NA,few,CASTNTYEQYF,TGTGCCAGCACCAATACTTACGAGCAGTACTTC
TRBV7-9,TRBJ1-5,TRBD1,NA,CASSAPGTGNQPQHF,TGTGCCAGCAGCGCGCCCGGGACAGGGAATCAGCCCCAGCATTTT
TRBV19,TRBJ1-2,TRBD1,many,CASSPQGAGGYTF,TGTGCCAGTAGTCCCCAGGGGGCAGGGGGCTACACCTTC
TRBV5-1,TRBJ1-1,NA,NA,CASSLSTGFTEAFF,TGCGCCAGCAGCTTGTCAACGGGGTTCACTGAAGCTTTCTTT
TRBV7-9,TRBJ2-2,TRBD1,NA,CASGTELYGELFF,TGTGCCAGCGGGACAGAACTCTACGGGGAGCTGTTTTTT